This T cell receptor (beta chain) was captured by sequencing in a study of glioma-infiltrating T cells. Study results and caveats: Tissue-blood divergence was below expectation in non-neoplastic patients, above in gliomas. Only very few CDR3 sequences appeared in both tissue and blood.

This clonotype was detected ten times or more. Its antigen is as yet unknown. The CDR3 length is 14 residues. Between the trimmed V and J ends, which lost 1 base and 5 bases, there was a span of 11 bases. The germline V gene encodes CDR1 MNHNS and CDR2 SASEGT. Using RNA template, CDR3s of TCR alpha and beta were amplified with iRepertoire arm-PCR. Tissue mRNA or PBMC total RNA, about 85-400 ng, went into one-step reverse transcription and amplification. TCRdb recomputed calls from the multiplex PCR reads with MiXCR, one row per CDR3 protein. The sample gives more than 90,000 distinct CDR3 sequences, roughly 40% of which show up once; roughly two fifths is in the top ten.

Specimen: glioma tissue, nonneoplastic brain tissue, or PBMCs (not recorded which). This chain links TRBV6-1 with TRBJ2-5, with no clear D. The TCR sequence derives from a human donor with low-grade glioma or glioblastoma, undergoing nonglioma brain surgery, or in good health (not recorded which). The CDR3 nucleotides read TGTGCCAGCAGTGAAGGAAATACAATGGAGACCCAGTACTTC. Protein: CASSEGNTMETQYF.